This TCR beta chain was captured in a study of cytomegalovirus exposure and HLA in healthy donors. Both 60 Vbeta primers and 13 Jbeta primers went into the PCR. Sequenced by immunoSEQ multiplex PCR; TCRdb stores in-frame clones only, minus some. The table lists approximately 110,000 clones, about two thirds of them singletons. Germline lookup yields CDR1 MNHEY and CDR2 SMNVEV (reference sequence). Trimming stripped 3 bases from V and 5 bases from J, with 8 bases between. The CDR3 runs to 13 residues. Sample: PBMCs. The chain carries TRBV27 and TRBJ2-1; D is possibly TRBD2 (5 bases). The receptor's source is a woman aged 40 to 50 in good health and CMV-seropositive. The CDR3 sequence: CASSLQTNNEQFF. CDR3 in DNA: TGTGCCAGCAGTTTGCAGACTAACAATGAGCAGTTCTTC.